The 20 T cell receptor beta chains given below trace back to one sample, sequenced in a study of cytomegalovirus exposure and HLA in healthy donors. Clones were read by immunoSEQ multiplex PCR, and TCRdb kept only the in-frame ones, dropping some. Counted here are roughly 120,000 clones, around nine tenths occurring once; the ten biggest clones make up about 3.7%. Sequenced sample: PBMCs. These receptors originate from a man aged 30 to 39 in good health and CMV-seronegative.

The chain recombines TRBV11-3 with TRBJ2-1; 7 positions agree with TRBD1. The CDR3 consists of 15 residues. Trimming cost V 5 bases and J 6 bases; bases outside gene matches: 10. Germline lookup yields CDR1 SGHNT and CDR2 YENEEA. In nucleotides, the CDR3 is TGTGCCAGCAGCCACCGGGACAGAAGTACCAATGAGCAGTTCTTC. It codes for CASSHRDRSTNEQFF. Using reference TRBV11-3 and TRBJ2-1 for the parts outside the CDR3, the full variable domain is EAGVVQSPRYKIIEKKQPVAFWCNPISGHNTLYWYLQNLGQGPELLIRYENEEAVDDSQLPKDRFSAERLKGVDSTLKIQPAELGDSAVYLCASSHRDRSTNEQFFGPGTRLTVL.

This sequence joins TRBV4-3 and TRBJ2-1, with 10 positions matching TRBD2. Germline V gene sequence: CDR1 LGHNA, CDR2 YSLEER. The CDR3 consists of 18 residues. V was clipped by 0 bases and J by 6 bases; unmatched bases: 11. CDR3 residues: CASSQDPPRAGGLNEQFF. The CDR3 coding sequence is TGCGCCAGCAGCCAAGATCCCCCTCGAGCGGGGGGGCTCAATGAGCAGTTCTTC.

The chain combines TRBV7-9 with TRBJ2-7; 8 bases fit TRBD1. CDR1 and CDR2 from the germline V gene are SEHNR and FQNEAQ (reference sequence). J gave up 4 bases and V 11 bases, and 13 bases lay outside the gene matches. The CDR3 loop spans 14 amino acids. As DNA, the CDR3 is TGTGCCGTACTCAAGGGGGACAGGCTATACGAGCAGTACTTC. Translating gives CAVLKGDRLYEQYF.

The chain joins TRBV11-2 to TRBJ2-4; a weak D match, TRBD2 (5 bases). The CDR3 runs 14 residues. Trimming removed 6 bases at V and 1 base at J, with 10 bases between. Germline CDR1 SGHAT, CDR2 FQNNGV. The CDR3 loop reads CASSLGEAKNIQYF. CDR3 nucleotides: TGTGCCAGCAGTCTTGGGGAGGCCAAAAACATTCAGTACTTC.

This clone was detected once. The rearrangement uses TRBV29-1 and TRBJ1-1, with 8 bases fitting TRBD1. This CDR3 spans 14 amino acids. Trimming took 6 bases from V and 10 from J; bases not matched to a gene: 16. The germline gives CDR1 SQVTM, CDR2 ANQGSEA. CDR3: CSVVGQGLGDRAFF. CDR3 nucleotides: TGCAGCGTAGTAGGACAGGGCCTAGGGGACAGAGCTTTCTTT. The full variable domain, its missing parts supplied by reference TRBV29-1 and TRBJ1-1, is SAVISQKPSRDICQRGTSLTIQCQVDSQVTMMFWYRQQPGQSLTLIATANQGSEATYESGFVIDKFPISRPNLTFSTLTVSNMSPEDSSIYLCSVVGQGLGDRAFFGQGTRLTVV.

The gene calls are TRBV4-2 and TRBJ2-7; D unclear. Trimming took off 1 base at V and 0 bases at J, with 7 bases between the two ends. This CDR3 is 14 amino acids long. Germline lookup yields CDR1 LGHNA and CDR2 YNFKEQ. The CDR3 DNA follows: TGTGCCAGCAGCCAAGTACAGAGCTCCTACGAGCAGTACTTC. This encodes CASSQVQSSYEQYF.

The CDR3 DNA reads as TGTGCCAGCAGTTTTGGACTAGCCAAAGGTATCTACGAGCAGTACTTC. This codes for CASSFGLAKGIYEQYF. This chain connects TRBV28 to TRBJ2-7; 8 positions agree with TRBD2. This CDR3 region has 16 residues. CDR1 is MDHEN and CDR2 is SYDVKM in the germline V gene. V gave up 3 bases and J gave up 3 bases; unmatched junction bases: 10.

Only one count was recorded for this clone. CDR3 coding DNA: TGCGCCAGCAGCCAGGAATACAGGGCCCCAAATCAGCCCCAGCATTTT. It codes for CASSQEYRAPNQPQHF. The chain couples TRBV4-3 to TRBJ1-5; D possibly corresponds to TRBD1 (6 bases). V lost 3 bases, J lost 4 bases, and 16 bases lay in between. CDR1 and CDR2 from the germline V gene are LGHNA and YSLEER. This CDR3 is 16 amino acids long.

This clone is a singleton in its sample. CDR3 sequence reads: CASSLAPGADIQYF. The CDR3 DNA sequence: TGTGCCAGCAGCTTGGCTCCAGGCGCAGACATTCAGTACTTC. This chain connects TRBV5-4 to TRBJ2-4; D gene uncertain. The germline V gene encodes CDR1 SGHNT and CDR2 YYREEE (reference sequence). The CDR3 length is 14 residues. Trimming stripped 0 bases from V and 8 bases from J, with 12 bases between.

V usage is TRBV7-2 and J usage is TRBJ1-5; D is unresolved. CDR1 and CDR2 from the germline V gene are SGHTA and FQGNSA. This CDR3 has 15 amino acids. V dropped 1 base and J dropped 4 bases, with 11 bases sitting between them. The CDR3 DNA is TGTGCCAGCAGCTTAGGGTCCAGGCCGAATCAGCCCCAGCATTTT. It specifies CASSLGSRPNQPQHF.

This rearrangement joins TRBV19 to TRBJ1-5; 7 positions match TRBD1. Germline V gene sequence: CDR1 LNHDA, CDR2 SQIVND (reference sequence). The CDR3 loop spans 15 amino acids. The trim removed 4 bases at V and 7 bases at J, leaving 10 bases unmatched. The DNA for the CDR3 is TGTGCCAGTAGTACCCTCGACAGGGTTGACCAGCCCCAGCATTTT. Its translation: CASSTLDRVDQPQHF.

The CDR3 DNA reads as TGTGCCAGCAGTAAGGCACTTCGCGGGACTGAAGCTTTCTTT. Translation: CASSKALRGTEAFF. The V and J genes are TRBV28 and TRBJ1-1; D call uncertain. Germline-derived CDR1 and CDR2 are MDHEN and SYDVKM. V was shortened by 5 bases and J by 5 bases, with 15 bases between the two germline ends. This CDR3 is 14 amino acids long.

The chain combines TRBV7-6 with TRBJ2-5, with a weak D call TRBD1 (6 bases). The V gene's germline CDR1 is SGHVS and CDR2 FNYEAQ. There are 15 residues in the CDR3. Trimming stripped 5 bases from V and 5 bases from J, with 18 bases between. CDR3 residues: CASSTVLGGGETQYF. The CDR3 nucleotides are TGTGCCAGCAGCACAGTGCTAGGGGGTGGGGAGACCCAGTACTTC.

The chain combines TRBV6-5 with TRBJ1-2; 9 positions agree with TRBD1. The CDR3 totals 15 residues. Per germline, CDR1 MNHEY and CDR2 SVGAGI. The V segment lost 4 bases and the J segment 2 bases; nucleotides outside the gene matches: 5. The CDR3: CASSSPGQGNYGYTF. The CDR3 DNA reads TGTGCCAGCAGTTCGCCGGGACAGGGAAACTATGGCTACACCTTC.

The chain couples TRBV7-2 to TRBJ1-2; TRBD1 aligns across 11 bases. CDR1 and CDR2 from the germline V gene are SGHTA and FQGNSA. The CDR3 extends over 15 amino acids. After removal of 4 bases from V and 4 bases from J, the junction contained 5 bases not matched to a gene. CDR3 bases: TGTGCCAGCAGCTCCTGGACAGGGGGCAGCTATGGCTACACCTTC. Encoded protein: CASSSWTGGSYGYTF. The variable domain in full, completed from reference TRBV7-2 and TRBJ1-2, reads GAGVSQSPSNKVTEKGKDVELRCDPISGHTALYWYRQSLGQGLEFLIYFQGNSAPDKSGLPSDRFSAERTGGSVSTLTIQRTQQEDSAVYLCASSSWTGGSYGYTFGSGTRLTVV.

The V and J genes are TRBV28 and TRBJ2-5; TRBD1 aligns across 7 bases. The J segment lost 0 bases and the V segment lost 8 bases, leaving 9 bases of the junction unmatched. CDR1 and CDR2 from the germline V gene are MDHEN and SYDVKM. The CDR3 is made up of 15 amino acids. The CDR3, as DNA: TGTGCCAGCGGACCTGGGACAGCGTACCAAGAGACCCAGTACTTC. Protein sequence: CASGPGTAYQETQYF. Filled out from reference TRBV28 and TRBJ2-5, the complete variable domain reads DVKVTQSSRYLVKRTGEKVFLECVQDMDHENMFWYRQDPGLGLRLIYFSYDVKMKEKGDIPEGYSVSREKKERFSLILESASTNQTSMYLCASGPGTAYQETQYFGPGTRLLVL.

This rearrangement joins TRBV2 to TRBJ1-2; D gene ambiguous. V lost 10 bases and J lost 5, with 14 bases in between. The CDR3 spans 12 residues. Germline V CDR1 and CDR2: SNHLY, FYNNEI. The CDR3 sequence: CANNAASYGYTF. The CDR3 DNA reads TGTGCCAACAATGCGGCCAGTTATGGCTACACCTTC.

The V gene is TRBV27, the J gene TRBJ1-2; 7 bases agree with TRBD1. The germline V gene encodes CDR1 MNHEY and CDR2 SMNVEV (reference sequence). The CDR3 is 14 amino acids. Losses at the gene ends were 2 bases for V and 6 bases for J; bases not matched to a gene: 6. DNA of the CDR3: TGTGCCAGCAGTTTAGGCAGGGGGTATAATGGCTACACCTTC. This sequence encodes CASSLGRGYNGYTF.

For this clone: This specimen includes other DNA sequences encoding the same CDR3. The chain links TRBV5-1 to TRBJ2-1; D might be TRBD1 (5 bases). The CDR3 has 14 residues. Germline CDR1 is SGHRS and CDR2 is YFSETQ. Trimming shortened V by 2 bases and J by 3 bases, and 9 bases separated the two germline ends. CDR3 residues: CASSFGQGYNEQFF. The DNA for the CDR3 is TGCGCCAGCAGCTTCGGGCAGGGCTACAATGAGCAGTTCTTC.

The chain recombines TRBV7-7 with TRBJ1-3; a possible D gene is TRBD1 (5 bases). Germline V gene sequence: CDR1 SSHAT, CDR2 FNYEAQ (reference sequence). This CDR3 spans 15 amino acids. V lost 3 bases and J lost 2, with 11 bases in between. The CDR3 region has the DNA TGTGCCAGCAGCTTGTCGGGGGGACCTGGAAACACCATATATTTT. Amino acids: CASSLSGGPGNTIYF.